This T cell receptor (beta chain) was recovered during a study of T cells in Graves' hyperthyroidism and ophthalmopathy. Researchers took RNA transcripts and amplified the TCR beta CDR3 regions from them. Carried out on the TCR CDR3, a first-round RT-PCR used the HTBI primer set. TCRdb passed the multiplex PCR reads through MiXCR, listing each CDR3 protein once. Of 500,000 to 650,000 distinct CDR3 sequences detected, more than 14% appear once; the ten largest clones hold around 13%. The CDR3 runs 16 residues. V gave up 9 bases and J gave up 4 bases; unmatched junction bases: 14. The chain employs TRBV12-3 or TRBV12-4 and TRBJ1-5; the match to TRBD1 covers 8 bases. The sample comprised blood. This receptor was obtained from a woman between 45 and 65 years old with Graves' ophthalmopathy. The CDR3 loop is CASQGQGANGNQPQHF. In DNA, the CDR3 is TGTGCCAGTCAGGGGCAGGGGGCTAACGGAAATCAGCCCCAGCATTTT.